This TCR beta chain was profiled in a study of blood T cell repertoires in COVID-19. Overall study: Sites in the United States, Italy and Spain provided acute and convalescent COVID-19 samples. From T cells, B-cell-depleted T cells, or PBMCs came the material, which was cDNA or gDNA.

V dropped 4 bases and J dropped 4; count of bases not matched to a gene: 0. This CDR3 spans 13 amino acids. Per the authors' pipeline: Estimates of nucleated cell counts were drawn from the amplification of reference gene primers. Here immunoSEQ multiplex PCR was the method, and the copy in TCRdb shows in-frame clones only, minus some. V and J calls and clone size are those listed in that table; D and trimming were worked out from the DNA. The table has approximately 120,000 clones, 85% to 90% seen once. One Seattle source followed patients from active infection through their disease course. Sequencing input: peripheral blood. The sequence derives from a woman over 75 with COVID-19, enrolled during active disease. This chain joins TRBV12-3 or TRBV12-4 and TRBJ2-5; 10 bases are shared with TRBD2. CDR3 DNA: TGTGCCAGCAGTTGGACTAGCGGAGAGACCCAGTACTTC. Translating gives CASSWTSGETQYF.